This TCR beta chain was recorded in a study of T-cell reconstitution after alpha-beta-depleted transplantation in children. Preparation of the TCRbeta library was carried out with unique molecular identifiers. From the PCR reads, TCRdb called clonotypes with MiXCR, one entry per CDR3 protein. Of around 500,000 distinct CDR3 sequences in the sample, approximately 12% are singletons; the top ten hold about 5.6%. Many counts were recorded for this clonotype. Germline V lookup: CDR1 MNHEY, CDR2 SVGEGT. The CDR3 covers 15 residues. V was shortened by 7 bases and J by 4 bases, with 17 bases between the two germline ends.

This TCR came from a human donor who donated a stem cell graft to a child with combined immunodeficiency. V is TRBV6-2 or TRBV6-3 and J is TRBJ2-1; possibly TRBD1 or TRBD2 for D (7 bases each). This specimen consisted of PBMCs from the stem cell graft donor, obtained from the stem cell graft. DNA for the CDR3: TGTGCCAGCACCCAGGGGGGGGAGCCTTACAATGAGCAGTTCTTC. Protein sequence: CASTQGGEPYNEQFF.